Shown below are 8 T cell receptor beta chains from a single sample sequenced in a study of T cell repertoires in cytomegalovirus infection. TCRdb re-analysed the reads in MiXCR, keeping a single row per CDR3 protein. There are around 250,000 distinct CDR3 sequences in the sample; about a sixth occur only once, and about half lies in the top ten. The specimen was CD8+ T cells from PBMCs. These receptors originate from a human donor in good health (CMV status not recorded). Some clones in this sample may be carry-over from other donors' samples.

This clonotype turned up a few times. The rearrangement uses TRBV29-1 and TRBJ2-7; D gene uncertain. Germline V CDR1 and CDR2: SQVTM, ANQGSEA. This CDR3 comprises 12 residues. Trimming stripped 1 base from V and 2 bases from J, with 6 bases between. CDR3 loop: CSVEGTTYEQYF. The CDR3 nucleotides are TGCAGCGTTGAAGGGACCACCTACGAGCAGTACTTC.

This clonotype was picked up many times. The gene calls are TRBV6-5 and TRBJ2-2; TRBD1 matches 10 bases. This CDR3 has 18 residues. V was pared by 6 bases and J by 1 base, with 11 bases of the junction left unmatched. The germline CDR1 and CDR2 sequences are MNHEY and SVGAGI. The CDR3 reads CASSQTTGGFMNTGELFF. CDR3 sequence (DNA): TGTGCCAGCAGCCAAACGACAGGGGGCTTTATGAACACCGGGGAGCTGTTTTTT.

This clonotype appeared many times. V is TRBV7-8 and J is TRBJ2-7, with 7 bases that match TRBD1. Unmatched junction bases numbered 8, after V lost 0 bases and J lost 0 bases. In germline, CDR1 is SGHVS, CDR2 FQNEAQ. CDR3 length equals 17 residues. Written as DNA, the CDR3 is TGTGCCAGCAGCTTAGCACCAGGACAGGATCGCTCCTACGAGCAGTACTTC. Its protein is CASSLAPGQDRSYEQYF.

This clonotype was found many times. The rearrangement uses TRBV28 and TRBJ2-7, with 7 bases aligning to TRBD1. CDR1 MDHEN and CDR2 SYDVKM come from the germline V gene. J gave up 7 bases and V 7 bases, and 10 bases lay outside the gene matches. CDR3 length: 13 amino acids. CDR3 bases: TGTGCCAGCACTTGGGCAGGGGGAAGTGAGCAGTACTTC. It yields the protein CASTWAGGSEQYF.

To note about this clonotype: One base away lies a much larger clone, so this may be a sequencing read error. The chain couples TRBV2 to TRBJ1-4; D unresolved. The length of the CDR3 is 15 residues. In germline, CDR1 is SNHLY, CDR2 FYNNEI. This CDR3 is CASRNDMYADENLFF. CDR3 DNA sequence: TGTGCCAGCAGGAACGACATGTATGCCGATGAAAATCTGTTTTTT.

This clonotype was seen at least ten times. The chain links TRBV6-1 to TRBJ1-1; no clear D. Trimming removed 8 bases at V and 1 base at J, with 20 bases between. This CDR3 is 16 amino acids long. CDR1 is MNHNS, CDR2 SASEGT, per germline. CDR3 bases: TGTGCCAGCTTCCAGACGTCCTGGGCTACGAACACTGAAGCTTTCTTT. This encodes CASFQTSWATNTEAFF.

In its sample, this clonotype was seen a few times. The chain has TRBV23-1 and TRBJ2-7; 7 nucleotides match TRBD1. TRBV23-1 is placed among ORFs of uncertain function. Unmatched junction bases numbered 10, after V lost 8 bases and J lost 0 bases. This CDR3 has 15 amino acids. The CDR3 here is CASASRQGTSYEQYF. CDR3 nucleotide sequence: TGCGCCAGCGCCTCCCGACAGGGAACCTCCTACGAGCAGTACTTC.

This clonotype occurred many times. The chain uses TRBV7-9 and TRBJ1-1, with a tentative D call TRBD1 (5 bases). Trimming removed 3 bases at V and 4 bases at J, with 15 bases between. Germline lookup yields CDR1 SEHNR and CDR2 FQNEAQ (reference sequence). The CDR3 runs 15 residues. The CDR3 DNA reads TGTGCCAGCAGCTTGGGACCGACCAGCGCCACTGAAGCTTTCTTT. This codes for CASSLGPTSATEAFF.